The TCR beta chain under discussion was sequenced for a study of T cells in localized non-small cell lung cancer (dated by TCRdb to the early 2020s). Broadly, across the study: The study examined T cell repertoires in approximately 240 patients with early-stage NSCLC and compared tumors with uninvolved tumor-adjacent lungs. The cohort consisted of around 250 treatment-naive NSCLC patients whose localized lung tumors had been resected. Of the NSCLC patients, around 130 were male and approximately 99 were female, and the mean age was roughly 61 years.

At diagnosis, tumor, uninvolved tumor-adjacent lung and peripheral blood were collected and then preserved as a mix of FFPE and fresh-frozen material. Overall results and qualifications from the work: Uninvolved tumor-adjacent lung showed the highest T cell clonality, higher than tumor, which suggests more focused antigenic responses in the uninvolved tumor-adjacent lung. Longer overall survival was associated with higher T cell density in blood, whereas shorter survival was associated with higher clonality in adjacent lung. Since the design was exploratory, TCR variables were selected using unadjusted p-values with no false-discovery rate correction. Of the top 100 tumor clones, a median of 57 were detected in paired uninvolved adjacent lung; over 25 were also among that lung's top 100. Because multi-region tumor sequencing was not performed, intratumor heterogeneity could not be ruled out.

A few counts support this clone. The antigen it recognizes is unknown. Per-base qualities were not stored, and no clone one base away is much larger. The immunoSEQ Assay was used to sequence TCR beta CDR3 regions from DNA. On the study's bioinformatics: T cell density was computed as TCR beta template counts normalized to usable DNA estimated by amplifying housekeeping genes. Richness was estimated using the preseqR package, with extrapolation to 400,000 templates for PBMC samples and to 120,000 templates for tissue samples. Clonality was defined by subtracting Pielou's evenness from one. To identify tissue-enriched TCRs, differential abundance testing was run on productive amino-acid clonotypes with a minimum total count of 5 and an alpha of 0.1. The Jaccard Index and the Morisita Overlap Index were used to measure how much the repertoires overlapped between compartments. GLIPH grouped TCR beta CDR3s together with public tetramer-defined viral CDR3s, and a viral motif had to include at least three viral sequences and also show V-gene enrichment. The clones in this table, taken by TCRdb from immuneACCESS, are in-frame only. Not every clone is retained; where verified, under half of the shortfall comes from an unresolved V gene, and the cause of the rest is unknown. V, J and clone size are taken as reported in that table, and D and trimming were inferred from the DNA itself. This sample is represented by about 2,500 clones; roughly 36% of them were singletons. Of the sample, less than 6.5% is held by the ten largest clones.

The material sequenced was lung tumor tissue, taken before any cancer treatment. The clonotype originates from a man aged 35-69 years with stage I lung adenocarcinoma.

The DNA is TGCGCCAGCAGCTTGAGTACGTATAGCTCTGGAAACACCATATATTTT. This sequence encodes CASSLSTYSSGNTIYF. Recombination joined TRBV5-1 with TRBJ1-3, with the D gene not confidently named. Trimming at the junction amounts to 1 base on V and 0 bases on J, and the germline ends lie 11 bases apart. The germline V gene sets CDR1 to SGHRS and CDR2 to YFSETQ. The CDR3 holds 16 amino acids from the cysteine to the phenylalanine. The DNA shown is the 48-base CDR3, in frame from base 1.